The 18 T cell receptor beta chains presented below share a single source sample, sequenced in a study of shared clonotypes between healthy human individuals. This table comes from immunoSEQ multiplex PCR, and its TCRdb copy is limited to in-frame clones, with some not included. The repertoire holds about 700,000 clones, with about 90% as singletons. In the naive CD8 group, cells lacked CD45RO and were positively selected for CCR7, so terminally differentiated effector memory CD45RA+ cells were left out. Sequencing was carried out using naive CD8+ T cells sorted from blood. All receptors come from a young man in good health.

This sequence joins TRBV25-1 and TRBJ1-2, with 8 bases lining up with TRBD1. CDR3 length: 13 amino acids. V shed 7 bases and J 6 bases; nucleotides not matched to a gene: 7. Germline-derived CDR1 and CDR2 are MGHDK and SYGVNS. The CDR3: CASTQGAGNGYTF. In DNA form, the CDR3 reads TGTGCCAGCACCCAGGGGGCTGGGAATGGCTACACCTTC.

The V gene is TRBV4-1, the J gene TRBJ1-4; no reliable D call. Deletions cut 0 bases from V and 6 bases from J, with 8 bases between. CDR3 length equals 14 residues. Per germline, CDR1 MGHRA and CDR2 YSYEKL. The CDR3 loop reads CASSQERADEKLFF. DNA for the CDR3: TGCGCCAGCAGCCAAGAGAGGGCAGATGAAAAACTGTTTTTT.

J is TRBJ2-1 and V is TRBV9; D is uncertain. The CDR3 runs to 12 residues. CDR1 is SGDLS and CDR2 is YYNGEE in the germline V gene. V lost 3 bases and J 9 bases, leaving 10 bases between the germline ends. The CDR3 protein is CASSAGSLEQFF. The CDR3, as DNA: TGTGCCAGCAGCGCCGGATCCCTTGAGCAGTTCTTC.

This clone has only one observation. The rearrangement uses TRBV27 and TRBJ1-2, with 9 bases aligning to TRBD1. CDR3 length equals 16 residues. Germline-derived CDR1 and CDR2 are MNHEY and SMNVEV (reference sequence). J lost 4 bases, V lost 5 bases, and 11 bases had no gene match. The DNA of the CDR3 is TGTGCCAGCAGTCCTACAGGGGGCGAAATCTTCTATGGCTACACCTTC. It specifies CASSPTGGEIFYGYTF.

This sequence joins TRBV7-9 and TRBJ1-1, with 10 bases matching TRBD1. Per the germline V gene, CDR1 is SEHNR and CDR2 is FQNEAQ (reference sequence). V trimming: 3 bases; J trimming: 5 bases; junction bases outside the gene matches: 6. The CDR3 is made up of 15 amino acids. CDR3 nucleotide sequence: TGTGCCAGCAGCTTCTGGGACAGGGGAAGAACTGAAGCTTTCTTT. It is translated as CASSFWDRGRTEAFF. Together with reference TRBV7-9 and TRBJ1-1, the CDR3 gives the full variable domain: DTGVSQNPRHKITKRGQNVTFRCDPISEHNRLYWYRQTLGQGPEFLTYFQNEAQLEKSRLLSDRFSAERPKGSFSTLEIQRTEQGDSAMYLCASSFWDRGRTEAFFGQGTRLTVV.

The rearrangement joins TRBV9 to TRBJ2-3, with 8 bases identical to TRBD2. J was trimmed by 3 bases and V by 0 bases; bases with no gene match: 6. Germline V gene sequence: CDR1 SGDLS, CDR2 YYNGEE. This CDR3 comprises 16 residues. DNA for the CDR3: TGTGCCAGCAGCGTAGACCGGAGCGGGAGAACAGATACGCAGTATTTT. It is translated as CASSVDRSGRTDTQYF.

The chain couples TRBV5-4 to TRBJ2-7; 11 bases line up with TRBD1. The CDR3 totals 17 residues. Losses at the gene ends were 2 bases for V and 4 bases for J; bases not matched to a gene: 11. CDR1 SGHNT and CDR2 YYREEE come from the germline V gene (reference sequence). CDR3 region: CASSFTGTGGTRYEQYF. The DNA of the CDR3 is TGTGCCAGCAGCTTCACCGGGACAGGGGGAACAAGATACGAGCAGTACTTC.

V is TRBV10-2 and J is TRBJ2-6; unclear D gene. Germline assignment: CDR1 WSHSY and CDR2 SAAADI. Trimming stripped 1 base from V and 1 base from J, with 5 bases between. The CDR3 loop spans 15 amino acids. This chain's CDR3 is CASSEYRSGANVLTF. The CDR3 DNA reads TGCGCCAGCAGTGAGTATCGGTCTGGGGCCAACGTCCTGACTTTC.

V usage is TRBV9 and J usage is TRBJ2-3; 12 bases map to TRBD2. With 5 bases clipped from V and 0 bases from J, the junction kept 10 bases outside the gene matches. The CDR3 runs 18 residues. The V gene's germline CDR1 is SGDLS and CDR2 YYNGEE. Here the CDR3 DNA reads TGTGCCAGCAGTTTAGAGACAGGACTAGCGGGGAGCACAGATACGCAGTATTTT. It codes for CASSLETGLAGSTDTQYF.

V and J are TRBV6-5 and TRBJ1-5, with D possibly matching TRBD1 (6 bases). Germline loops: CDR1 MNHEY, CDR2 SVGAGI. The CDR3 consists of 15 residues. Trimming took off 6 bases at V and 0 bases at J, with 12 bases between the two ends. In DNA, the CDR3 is TGTGCCAGCAGCCCGGACAGATTTAGCAATCAGCCCCAGCATTTT. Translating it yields CASSPDRFSNQPQHF.

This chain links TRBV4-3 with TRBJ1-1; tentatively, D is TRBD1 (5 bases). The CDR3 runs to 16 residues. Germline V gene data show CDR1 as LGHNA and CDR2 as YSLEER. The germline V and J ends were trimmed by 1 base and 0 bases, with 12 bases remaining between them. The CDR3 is CASSQGRGLVNTEAFF. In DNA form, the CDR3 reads TGCGCCAGCAGCCAAGGTAGGGGCTTGGTGAACACTGAAGCTTTCTTT.

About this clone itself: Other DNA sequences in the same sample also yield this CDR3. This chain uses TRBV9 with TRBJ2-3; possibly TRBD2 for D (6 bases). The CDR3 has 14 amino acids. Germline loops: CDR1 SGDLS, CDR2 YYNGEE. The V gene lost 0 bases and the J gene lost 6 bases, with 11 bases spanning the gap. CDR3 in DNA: TGTGCCAGCAGCGTAGACGGGGCGGGGGATACGCAGTATTTT. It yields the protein CASSVDGAGDTQYF.

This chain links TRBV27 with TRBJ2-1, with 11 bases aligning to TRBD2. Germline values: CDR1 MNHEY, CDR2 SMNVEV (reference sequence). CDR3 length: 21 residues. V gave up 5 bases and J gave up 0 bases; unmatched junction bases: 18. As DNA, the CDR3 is TGTGCCAGCAGTCCGGAGCCCCTAGGTAGCGGGAGGGCTAGCTCCTACAATGAGCAGTTCTTC. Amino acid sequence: CASSPEPLGSGRASSYNEQFF.

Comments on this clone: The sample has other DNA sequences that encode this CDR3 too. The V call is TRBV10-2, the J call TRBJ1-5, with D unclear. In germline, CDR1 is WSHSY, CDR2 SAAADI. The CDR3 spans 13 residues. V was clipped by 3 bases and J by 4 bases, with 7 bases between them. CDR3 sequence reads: CASSEGGNQPQHF. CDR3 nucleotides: TGCGCCAGCAGTGAAGGAGGGAATCAGCCCCAGCATTTT.

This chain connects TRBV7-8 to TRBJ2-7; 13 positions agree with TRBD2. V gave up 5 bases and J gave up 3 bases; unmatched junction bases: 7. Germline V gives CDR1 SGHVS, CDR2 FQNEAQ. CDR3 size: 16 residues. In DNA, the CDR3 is TGTGCCAGCAGCGCGACTAGCGGGAGGTTGCTCTACGAGCAGTACTTC. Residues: CASSATSGRLLYEQYF.

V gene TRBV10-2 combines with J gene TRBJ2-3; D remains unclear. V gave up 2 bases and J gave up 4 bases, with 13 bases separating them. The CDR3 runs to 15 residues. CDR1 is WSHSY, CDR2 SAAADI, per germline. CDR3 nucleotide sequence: TGCGCCAGCAGTGAGAGTAGGGATCTCCCAGATACGCAGTATTTT. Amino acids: CASSESRDLPDTQYF.

CDR3 protein: CASSHPLRQGYTGELFF. CDR3 sequence (DNA): TGTGCCAGCAGCCACCCCCTGAGACAGGGGTACACCGGGGAGCTGTTTTTT. V gene TRBV14 combines with J gene TRBJ2-2; 8 nucleotides match TRBD1. The trim removed 3 bases at V and 3 bases at J, leaving 9 bases unmatched. The CDR3 totals 17 residues. Germline CDR1 reads SGHDN; CDR2 reads FVKESK.

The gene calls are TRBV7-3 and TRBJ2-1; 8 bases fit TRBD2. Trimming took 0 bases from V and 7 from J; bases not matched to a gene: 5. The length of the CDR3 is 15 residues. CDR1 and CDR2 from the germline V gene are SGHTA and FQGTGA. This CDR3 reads CASSLTGGRYNEQFF. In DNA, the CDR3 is TGTGCCAGCAGCTTAACAGGCGGGAGGTATAATGAGCAGTTCTTC.